These 13 T cell receptor beta chains were all obtained from the same sample, sequenced in a study of identifying expanded T cells in peripheral blood. Repertoires were generated with immunoSEQ multiplex PCR, while TCRdb's copy carries only in-frame clones and drops some. The table lists roughly 86,000 clones, about 85% of them singletons, with around 4% in the top ten. The material sequenced was blood. These receptors were collected from a person aged 18 to 75 in good health.

The CDR3 loop is CASSPREGGTYEQYF. The DNA of the CDR3 is TGCGCCAGCAGCCCCAGAGAGGGGGGGACGTACGAGCAGTACTTC. The genes are TRBV4-1 and TRBJ2-7; D may be TRBD2 (7 bases). The CDR3 is made up of 15 amino acids. CDR1 and CDR2 from the germline V gene are MGHRA and YSYEKL. V was shortened by 4 bases and J by 4 bases, with 17 bases between the two germline ends.

The chain employs TRBV2 and TRBJ1-1; D may be TRBD1 (5 bases). Germline CDR1 is SNHLY and CDR2 is FYNNEI. V gave up 5 bases and J gave up 1 base, with 11 bases separating them. CDR3 length: 14 residues. This CDR3 reads CASSRGGGNTEAFF. The CDR3 nucleotides are TGTGCCAGCAGTAGGGGTGGAGGGAACACTGAAGCTTTCTTT.

Here the CDR3 reads CASRAGGVLGNQPQHF. CDR3 DNA: TGTGCCTCCCGGGCAGGGGGCGTATTGGGCAATCAGCCCCAGCATTTT. The V call is TRBV19, the J call TRBJ1-5; TRBD1 agrees at 8 bases. After removal of 11 bases from V and 2 bases from J, the junction contained 14 bases not matched to a gene. Looked up from germline, CDR1 is LNHDA and CDR2 is SQIVND (reference sequence). CDR3 length equals 16 residues.

The genes are TRBV27 and TRBJ1-1; D ambiguous. The CDR3 consists of 11 residues. Trimming cost V 6 bases and J 8 bases, with 10 bases left between them. Looked up from germline, CDR1 is MNHEY and CDR2 is SMNVEV (reference sequence). CDR3 nucleotides: TGTGCCAGCAGAGGGAGGAGGGAAGCTTTCTTT. It is translated as CASRGRREAFF.

As for this clone: At one of its ends the junction is not consistent with the germline gene, which may arise from a read error. The rearrangement uses TRBV5-1 and TRBJ1-1; a weak D match, TRBD1 (5 bases). There are 14 residues in the CDR3. Germline V gene lookup returns CDR1 SGHRS and CDR2 YFSETQ. For the CDR3, the DNA is TGTGCCAGCAGCTGGGGCAAGTTGAACACTGAAGCTTTCTTT. Its protein product is CASSWGKLNTEAFF.

The chain recombines TRBV7-8 with TRBJ1-4; D not certain. The CDR3 totals 15 residues. Deletions cut 5 bases from V and 0 bases from J, with 10 bases between. The germline V gene has CDR1 SGHVS and CDR2 FQNEAQ. CDR3 nucleotide sequence: TGTGCCAGCAGCGTGTCTGGGGCAACTAATGAAAAACTGTTTTTT. The encoded protein is CASSVSGATNEKLFF.

This sequence joins TRBV18 and TRBJ1-1; TRBD1 agrees at 9 bases. The germline CDR1 and CDR2 sequences are KGHSH and LQKENI. The CDR3 has 20 residues. The V segment lost 6 bases and the J segment 4 bases; nucleotides outside the gene matches: 24. CDR3 residues: CASSNRGTGRIVTVSTEAFF. Here the CDR3 DNA reads TGTGCCAGCTCTAACAGGGGGACAGGGCGGATTGTAACAGTTAGCACTGAAGCTTTCTTT.

The chain has TRBV5-4 and TRBJ1-6; D perhaps matches TRBD1 (6 bases). This CDR3 is built from 16 residues. V dropped 3 bases and J dropped 7 bases, with 17 bases sitting between them. Germline loops: CDR1 SGHNT, CDR2 YYREEE (reference sequence). The CDR3: CASSSLGRGGNSPLHF. The CDR3 nucleotides read TGTGCCAGCAGCTCTCTCGGACGAGGGGGGAATTCACCCCTCCACTTT.

This clone was observed a handful of times. This chain joins TRBV19 and TRBJ1-1, with D possibly being TRBD1 (5 bases). The CDR3 runs 12 residues. Trimming stripped 5 bases from V and 5 bases from J, with 9 bases between. Germline CDR1 LNHDA, CDR2 SQIVND (reference sequence). CDR3 protein: CASSARGTEAFF. Here the CDR3 DNA reads TGTGCCAGTAGTGCGAGGGGAACTGAAGCTTTCTTT. The variable domain in full, completed from reference TRBV19 and TRBJ1-1, reads DGGITQSPKYLFRKEGQNVTLSCEQNLNHDAMYWYRQDPGQGLRLIYYSQIVNDFQKGDIAEGYSVSREKKESFPLTVTSAQKNPTAFYLCASSARGTEAFFGQGTRLTVV.

The chain has TRBV19 and TRBJ1-1, with D hard to call. Germline lookup yields CDR1 LNHDA and CDR2 SQIVND (reference sequence). V gave up 5 bases and J gave up 3 bases, with 10 bases separating them. CDR3 length: 13 amino acids. As DNA, the CDR3 is TGTGCCAGTAGTTCCCGGGAGTACACTGAAGCTTTCTTT. It encodes CASSSREYTEAFF.

The chain employs TRBV5-6 and TRBJ2-5; D gene ambiguous. The CDR3 has 14 amino acids. Trimming stripped 0 bases from V and 3 bases from J, with 9 bases between. From germline, CDR1 is SGHDT and CDR2 YYEEEE. CDR3 DNA sequence: TGTGCCAGCAGCTTGGCCCCCAGGAAAGAGACCCAGTACTTC. Protein: CASSLAPRKETQYF. Full variable domain (remainder filled in from reference TRBV5-6 and TRBJ2-5): DAGVTQSPTHLIKTRGQQVTLRCSPKSGHDTVSWYQQALGQGPQFIFQYYEEEERQRGNFPDRFSGHQFPNYSSELNVNALLLGDSALYLCASSLAPRKETQYFGPGTRLLVL.

CDR3 coding DNA: TGTGCCAGCAGCGGAGCCTGGGCAGGCACTGAAGCTTTCTTT. It encodes CASSGAWAGTEAFF. The chain uses TRBV2 and TRBJ1-1; no clear D. V was shortened by 6 bases and J by 4 bases, with 15 bases between the two germline ends. This CDR3 contains 14 residues. From germline, CDR1 is SNHLY and CDR2 FYNNEI.

This chain uses TRBV5-4 with TRBJ2-7; D not resolved. Trimming took 0 bases from V and 2 from J, leaving 9 bases between them. Germline-derived CDR1 and CDR2 are SGHNT and YYREEE (reference sequence). The length of the CDR3 is 14 residues. CDR3 sequence (DNA): TGTGCCAGCAGCTTGGCTTTGGAAGCCTACGAGCAGTACTTC. It codes for CASSLALEAYEQYF. Full variable domain (outside the CDR3, taken from reference TRBV5-4 and TRBJ2-7): ETGVTQSPTHLIKTRGQQVTLRCSSQSGHNTVSWYQQALGQGPQFIFQYYREEENGRGNFPPRFSGLQFPNYSSELNVNALELDDSALYLCASSLALEAYEQYFGPGTRLTVT.